These T cell receptor beta chains were read from a single sample in a study of Tregs in tolerant kidney transplant recipients. Sequencing used immunoSEQ multiplex PCR; TCRdb keeps in-frame clones, though not all of them. The sample has 110,000 or so clones, 90% seen once; the top ten hold roughly 0.31%. Sequences were derived from CD4+ T cells from blood, sampled before the transplant. Receptors were obtained from a human donor who received a combined kidney and bone marrow transplant. Both conserved end residues are part of each CDR3. Each record gives: CDR3 protein, CDR3 DNA, V gene, clone size, D gene, CDR3 length, J gene. A D gene is named only where the DNA matches it firmly. Size is omitted from some rows. Given values are once, few, many or a class for expanded clones.

CDR3aa: CSACRGSDNEQFF
CDR3nt: TGCAGCGCCTGCAGGGGAAGCGACAATGAGCAGTTCTTC
v_gene: TRBV29-1
abundance: NA
d_gene: NA
len: 13
j_gene: TRBJ2-1

CDR3aa: CAVTSGYSYEQYF
CDR3nt: TGTGCCGTCACTAGCGGGTACTCCTACGAGCAGTACTTC
v_gene: TRBV10-3
abundance: once
d_gene: TRBD2
len: 13
j_gene: TRBJ2-7

CDR3aa: CASSLLDSGSPLHF
CDR3nt: TGTGCCAGCAGCTTACTGGACTCCGGTTCACCCCTCCACTTT
v_gene: TRBV7-9
abundance: NA
d_gene: NA
len: 14
j_gene: TRBJ1-6

CDR3aa: CASSPAGDSEAFF
CDR3nt: TGTGCCAGCTCGCCAGCGGGGGACTCTGAAGCTTTCTTT
v_gene: TRBV18
abundance: few
d_gene: NA
len: 13
j_gene: TRBJ1-1

CDR3aa: CASSLKDSVNTEAFF
CDR3nt: TGTGCCAGCAGCTTAAAAGACAGCGTGAACACTGAAGCTTTCTTT
v_gene: TRBV5-4
abundance: NA
d_gene: NA
len: 15
j_gene: TRBJ1-1

CDR3aa: CASRVGTSNTEAFF
CDR3nt: TGCGCCAGCAGGGTAGGGACTTCGAACACTGAAGCTTTCTTT
v_gene: TRBV5-1
abundance: NA
d_gene: NA
len: 14
j_gene: TRBJ1-1

CDR3aa: CASSSMTENTEAFF
CDR3nt: TGTGCCAGCAGCTCCATGACAGAGAACACTGAAGCTTTCTTT
v_gene: TRBV7-2
abundance: NA
d_gene: NA
len: 14
j_gene: TRBJ1-1

CDR3aa: CASSTQRGSYNEQFF
CDR3nt: TGTGCCAGCAGCACCCAGCGGGGGTCTTACAATGAGCAGTTCTTC
v_gene: TRBV11-2
abundance: once
d_gene: TRBD2
len: 15
j_gene: TRBJ2-1

CDR3aa: CSVEISPADTQYF
CDR3nt: TGCAGCGTTGAAATCTCTCCCGCAGATACGCAGTATTTT
v_gene: TRBV29-1
abundance: NA
d_gene: NA
len: 13
j_gene: TRBJ2-3

CDR3aa: CASSTSDRAYGYTF
CDR3nt: TGCGCCAGCAGCACCTCCGACAGGGCCTATGGCTACACCTTC
v_gene: TRBV5-1
abundance: NA
d_gene: TRBD1
len: 14
j_gene: TRBJ1-2

CDR3aa: CATSRDVGQGGYTF
CDR3nt: TGTGCCACCAGCAGAGACGTTGGGCAGGGAGGCTACACCTTC
v_gene: TRBV15
abundance: NA
d_gene: NA
len: 14
j_gene: TRBJ1-2

CDR3aa: CASSFTGGREQYF
CDR3nt: TGTGCCAGCAGCTTCACAGGGGGCCGCGAGCAGTACTTC
v_gene: TRBV7-2
abundance: few
d_gene: TRBD1
len: 13
j_gene: TRBJ2-7

CDR3aa: CASSLVGAGGGWTEAFF
CDR3nt: TGTGCCAGCAGCTTAGTCGGGGCAGGGGGCGGTTGGACTGAAGCTTTCTTT
v_gene: TRBV7-9
abundance: NA
d_gene: TRBD1
len: 17
j_gene: TRBJ1-1

CDR3aa: CASSPRDRGYNEQFF
CDR3nt: TGTGCCAGCAGCCCCCGGGACAGGGGCTACAATGAGCAGTTCTTC
v_gene: TRBV9
abundance: NA
d_gene: TRBD1
len: 15
j_gene: TRBJ2-1

CDR3aa: CASSPGIQGSRETQYF
CDR3nt: TGCGCCAGCAGCCCCGGGATACAGGGGAGTCGGGAGACCCAGTACTTC
v_gene: TRBV5-1
abundance: NA
d_gene: TRBD1
len: 16
j_gene: TRBJ2-5

CDR3aa: CASSQEGTSNEKLFF
CDR3nt: TGCGCCAGCAGCCAAGAGGGGACAAGTAATGAAAAACTGTTTTTT
v_gene: TRBV4-3
abundance: NA
d_gene: NA
len: 15
j_gene: TRBJ1-4

CDR3aa: CASSRESTGELFF
CDR3nt: TGTGCCAGCTCACGAGAGTCCACCGGGGAGCTGTTTTTT
v_gene: TRBV18
abundance: NA
d_gene: NA
len: 13
j_gene: TRBJ2-2

CDR3aa: CASRLTTGGYNEKLFF
CDR3nt: TGTGCCAGCAGATTAACTACAGGGGGGTATAATGAAAAACTGTTTTTT
v_gene: TRBV27
abundance: NA
d_gene: TRBD1
len: 16
j_gene: TRBJ1-4

CDR3aa: CASGEGPSGANVLTF
CDR3nt: TGTGCCAGCGGTGAGGGGCCCTCTGGGGCCAACGTCCTGACTTTC
v_gene: TRBV2
abundance: NA
d_gene: NA
len: 15
j_gene: TRBJ2-6

CDR3aa: CASSPEGQGETQYF
CDR3nt: TGTGCCAGCAGCCCGGAGGGGCAGGGAGAGACCCAGTACTTC
v_gene: TRBV5-4
abundance: NA
d_gene: NA
len: 14
j_gene: TRBJ2-5

CDR3aa: CASSSDRDETQYF
CDR3nt: TGTGCCAGCAGCTCGGACAGGGATGAGACCCAGTACTTC
v_gene: TRBV7-7
abundance: NA
d_gene: TRBD1
len: 13
j_gene: TRBJ2-5

CDR3aa: CASSLTGSNTEAFF
CDR3nt: TGTGCCAGCAGCTTAACAGGATCGAACACTGAAGCTTTCTTT
v_gene: TRBV7-8
abundance: NA
d_gene: NA
len: 14
j_gene: TRBJ1-1

CDR3aa: CASSQDSGTGSSYNEQFF
CDR3nt: TGTGCCAGCAGCCAGGATAGCGGGACAGGGAGCTCCTACAATGAGCAGTTCTTC
v_gene: TRBV14
abundance: NA
d_gene: NA
len: 18
j_gene: TRBJ2-1

CDR3aa: CASSLSGVTDTQYF
CDR3nt: TGCGCCAGCAGTCTTAGCGGCGTCACAGATACGCAGTATTTT
v_gene: TRBV4-1
abundance: NA
d_gene: NA
len: 14
j_gene: TRBJ2-3

CDR3aa: CATTGLPPGTQYF
CDR3nt: TGTGCCACCACGGGACTGCCCCCCGGTACGCAGTATTTT
v_gene: TRBV2
abundance: NA
d_gene: NA
len: 13
j_gene: TRBJ2-3

CDR3aa: CAWSSTGGSGDTQYF
CDR3nt: TGTGCCTGGAGTTCCACAGGGGGCTCGGGAGATACGCAGTATTTT
v_gene: TRBV30
abundance: NA
d_gene: TRBD1
len: 15
j_gene: TRBJ2-3

CDR3aa: CASSSDRGETQYF
CDR3nt: TGTGCCAGCAGCAGCGACAGGGGAGAGACCCAGTACTTC
v_gene: TRBV7-2
abundance: NA
d_gene: TRBD1
len: 13
j_gene: TRBJ2-5

CDR3aa: CTSSLTSGRRLDDQYF
CDR3nt: TGCACCAGCAGCCTGACTAGCGGGAGAAGGCTGGATGACCAGTACTTC
v_gene: TRBV1
abundance: NA
d_gene: NA
len: 16
j_gene: TRBJ2-5

CDR3aa: CASSQGGLAGVDEQYF
CDR3nt: TGCGCCAGCAGCCAAGGGGGACTAGCGGGAGTTGACGAGCAGTACTTC
v_gene: TRBV4-3
abundance: NA
d_gene: TRBD2
len: 16
j_gene: TRBJ2-7

CDR3aa: CASSFSGGAPDTQYF
CDR3nt: TGTGCCAGCAGTTTTTCCGGGGGGGCCCCAGATACGCAGTATTTT
v_gene: TRBV27
abundance: NA
d_gene: TRBD2
len: 15
j_gene: TRBJ2-3

CDR3aa: CASSRDLGGVTNTGELFF
CDR3nt: TGCGCCAGCAGCAGGGACCTTGGCGGGGTGACGAACACCGGGGAGCTGTTTTTT
v_gene: TRBV5-1
abundance: NA
d_gene: NA
len: 18
j_gene: TRBJ2-2

CDR3aa: CASSSFEREQFF
CDR3nt: TGTGCCAGCAGCTCGTTTGAGAGGGAGCAGTTCTTC
v_gene: TRBV7-9
abundance: few
d_gene: NA
len: 12
j_gene: TRBJ2-1

CDR3aa: CASRREPLMNTEAFF
CDR3nt: TGCGCCAGCCGACGGGAGCCTCTAATGAACACTGAAGCTTTCTTT
v_gene: TRBV5-1
abundance: NA
d_gene: NA
len: 15
j_gene: TRBJ1-1

CDR3aa: CASSPPSGRAGNEQFF
CDR3nt: TGTGCCAGCTCACCACCCAGCGGGAGGGCCGGCAATGAGCAGTTCTTC
v_gene: TRBV18
abundance: NA
d_gene: TRBD2
len: 16
j_gene: TRBJ2-1

CDR3aa: CASSIPARSYEQYF
CDR3nt: TGTGCCAGTAGTATCCCGGCCAGGTCCTACGAGCAGTACTTC
v_gene: TRBV19
abundance: NA
d_gene: NA
len: 14
j_gene: TRBJ2-7

CDR3aa: CASSSDGTGGNEQYF
CDR3nt: TGCGCCAGCAGCTCCGATGGGACAGGAGGTAACGAGCAGTACTTC
v_gene: TRBV5-1
abundance: NA
d_gene: TRBD1
len: 15
j_gene: TRBJ2-7

CDR3aa: CATSRGDSGSQETQYF
CDR3nt: TGTGCCACCAGCAGAGGCGACAGCGGGTCCCAAGAGACCCAGTACTTC
v_gene: TRBV15
abundance: few
d_gene: NA
len: 16
j_gene: TRBJ2-5

CDR3aa: CASSPPSGGSSYEQYF
CDR3nt: TGTGCCAGCAGCCCACCCAGTGGGGGGAGCTCCTACGAGCAGTACTTC
v_gene: TRBV21-1
abundance: once
d_gene: NA
len: 16
j_gene: TRBJ2-7

CDR3aa: CASNLLEGPYGYTF
CDR3nt: TGTGCCAGCAACCTCCTCGAGGGTCCCTATGGCTACACCTTC
v_gene: TRBV7-9
abundance: NA
d_gene: NA
len: 14
j_gene: TRBJ1-2

CDR3aa: CASTSPGQGWAEAFF
CDR3nt: TGTGCCAGTACGAGCCCGGGACAGGGTTGGGCTGAAGCTTTCTTT
v_gene: TRBV28
abundance: NA
d_gene: TRBD1
len: 15
j_gene: TRBJ1-1

CDR3aa: CASRRTDWNNEQFF
CDR3nt: TGTGCCAGCAGACGAACGGACTGGAACAATGAGCAGTTCTTC
v_gene: TRBV27
abundance: NA
d_gene: NA
len: 14
j_gene: TRBJ2-1

CDR3aa: CASSVHPSGSSYNEQFF
CDR3nt: TGCGCCAGCAGCGTCCACCCGAGCGGGAGCTCCTACAATGAGCAGTTCTTC
v_gene: TRBV5-1
abundance: once
d_gene: TRBD2
len: 17
j_gene: TRBJ2-1

CDR3aa: CASSLGLASDEQYF
CDR3nt: TGTGCCAGCAGCTTAGGGCTAGCCAGCGACGAGCAGTACTTC
v_gene: TRBV11-3
abundance: NA
d_gene: NA
len: 14
j_gene: TRBJ2-7

CDR3aa: CASSPGTGNNSPLHF
CDR3nt: TGCGCCAGCAGCCCCGGGACAGGGAATAATTCACCCCTCCACTTT
v_gene: TRBV5-1
abundance: few
d_gene: TRBD1
len: 15
j_gene: TRBJ1-6

CDR3aa: CASTTDRATNEAFF
CDR3nt: TGTGCCAGCACCACGGACAGGGCAACCAATGAAGCTTTCTTT
v_gene: TRBV6-5
abundance: once
d_gene: TRBD1
len: 14
j_gene: TRBJ1-1

CDR3aa: CASSPVWPPETQYF
CDR3nt: TGTGCCAGCAGTCCCGTCTGGCCGCCTGAGACCCAGTACTTC
v_gene: TRBV5-4
abundance: NA
d_gene: NA
len: 14
j_gene: TRBJ2-5

CDR3aa: CASSPVRGGSTNTEAFF
CDR3nt: TGCGCCAGCAGCCCGGTGAGAGGGGGTAGTACGAACACTGAAGCTTTCTTT
v_gene: TRBV5-1
abundance: NA
d_gene: NA
len: 17
j_gene: TRBJ1-1

CDR3aa: CASSLGRANYGYTF
CDR3nt: TGTGCCAGCAGTTTGGGCAGGGCAAACTATGGCTACACCTTC
v_gene: TRBV28
abundance: NA
d_gene: NA
len: 14
j_gene: TRBJ1-2

CDR3aa: CASSSRNAGSYGYTF
CDR3nt: TGTGCCAGCAGCTCGCGTAACGCAGGGTCCTATGGCTACACCTTC
v_gene: TRBV5-4
abundance: NA
d_gene: NA
len: 15
j_gene: TRBJ1-2

CDR3aa: CASSARPGQLAKTQYF
CDR3nt: TGTGCCAGCAGCGCCCGACCGGGACAGCTTGCGAAGACCCAGTACTTC
v_gene: TRBV7-7
abundance: once
d_gene: TRBD1
len: 16
j_gene: TRBJ2-5

CDR3aa: CASSIGGFAEAFF
CDR3nt: TGTGCCAGCAGCATCGGAGGGTTCGCTGAAGCTTTCTTT
v_gene: TRBV2
abundance: NA
d_gene: NA
len: 13
j_gene: TRBJ1-1

CDR3aa: CASSLGHTYEQYF
CDR3nt: TGTGCCAGCAGCTTAGGGCATACCTACGAGCAGTACTTC
v_gene: TRBV7-8
abundance: NA
d_gene: NA
len: 13
j_gene: TRBJ2-7